This TCR beta chain was sequenced for a study of blood T cell repertoires in COVID-19. Study-level information: COVID-19 samples, acute and convalescent, were from the United States, Italy and Spain. Sources were T cells, B-cell-depleted T cells, or PBMCs; the material itself was cDNA or gDNA.

Original handling: How many nucleated cells were present was estimated from reference gene primer amplification. Assay: immunoSEQ multiplex PCR; the TCRdb copy retains only in-frame clones and omits some. V and J calls and clone size are copied from that table; D and trimming were computed from the DNA. The repertoire holds 90,000 to 130,000 clones, with around four fifths as singletons. V lost 5 bases and J 6 bases, leaving 11 bases between the germline ends. The germline V gene has CDR1 SGHNT and CDR2 YENEEA. The CDR3 contains 13 residues. The source is a woman between 65 and 79 years old with acute or convalescent COVID-19. The chain recombines TRBV11-3 with TRBJ2-1, with D perhaps TRBD2 (5 bases). The sample consisted of peripheral blood. The CDR3 sequence is CASSPGRGNEQFF. The CDR3 bases are TGTGCCAGCAGCCCTGGGAGAGGCAATGAGCAGTTCTTC.